This TCR beta chain was obtained from a study of cytotoxic CD8 clonotypes in ibrutinib-treated CLL. Study as a whole: Productive templates averaged approximately 260,000 per sample, and productive rearrangements more than 80,000.

Broader study findings: Baseline clonality exceeded age-matched healthy donors and tracked circulating CD8+ T-cell counts. The clonality rise at ibrutinib response reflected private clonotype expansion.

In regard to this clone: Antigen: not known.

Germline V CDR1 and CDR2: MNHNS, SASEGT. This CDR3 has 14 amino acids. Between the trimmed V and J ends, which lost 0 bases and 5 bases, there was a span of 8 bases. Deep sequencing aimed at 1 in 200,000 to 1 in 1 million T cells' resolution. Clones were sequenced by immunoSEQ multiplex PCR, and TCRdb holds only the in-frame ones, with some missing. The table includes around 150,000 clones, 70% to 90% detected once. This TCR was sampled from a human donor with chronic lymphocytic leukemia. The genes are TRBV6-1 and TRBJ2-1; D is undetermined. This specimen was PBMCs, taken after 36 months of ibrutinib treatment. CDR3 amino acids: CASSEAPSDNEQFF. DNA of the CDR3: TGTGCCAGCAGTGAAGCGCCGTCCGACAATGAGCAGTTCTTC.